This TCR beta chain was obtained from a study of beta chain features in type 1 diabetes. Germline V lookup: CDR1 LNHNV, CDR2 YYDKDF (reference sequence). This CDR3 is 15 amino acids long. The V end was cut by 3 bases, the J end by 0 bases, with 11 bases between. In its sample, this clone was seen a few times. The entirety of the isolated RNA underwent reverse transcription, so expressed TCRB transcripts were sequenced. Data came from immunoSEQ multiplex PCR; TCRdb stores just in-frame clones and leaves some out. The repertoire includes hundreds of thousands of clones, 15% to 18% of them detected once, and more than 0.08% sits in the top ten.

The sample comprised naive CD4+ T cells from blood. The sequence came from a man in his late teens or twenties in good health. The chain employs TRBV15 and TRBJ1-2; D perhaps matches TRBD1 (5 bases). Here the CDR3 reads CATSSPGLANYGYTF. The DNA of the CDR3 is TGTGCCACCAGCAGTCCGGGGCTAGCTAACTATGGCTACACCTTC.